These 25 T cell receptor beta chains were all obtained from the same sample, sequenced in a study of cytomegalovirus exposure and HLA in healthy donors. PCR amplification relied on 60 Vbeta primers (plus 13 Jbeta primers). Clones were read by immunoSEQ multiplex PCR, and TCRdb kept only the in-frame ones, dropping some. This table holds about 140,000 clones, almost 85% found once. The sample consisted of PBMCs. The origin of the receptors is a woman in her 40s in good health and CMV-seronegative.

V is TRBV5-1 and J is TRBJ2-2, with 8 bases identical to TRBD1. CDR3 length: 16 amino acids. Germline V lookup: CDR1 SGHRS, CDR2 YFSETQ. V lost 5 bases and J lost 1; bases outside the gene matches: 7. CDR3 amino acids: CASSFLGQGNTGELFF. The CDR3 DNA reads TGCGCCAGCAGTTTCCTTGGACAGGGGAACACCGGGGAGCTGTTTTTT. Drawing the rest from reference TRBV5-1 and TRBJ2-2, the complete variable domain is KAGVTQTPRYLIKTRGQQVTLSCSPISGHRSVSWYQQTPGQGLQFLFEYFSETQRNKGNFPGRFSGRQFSNSRSEMNVSTLELGDSALYLCASSFLGQGNTGELFFGEGSRLTVL.

This clone was counted a single time. The chain joins TRBV7-9 to TRBJ2-1; D gene ambiguous. Germline V lookup: CDR1 SEHNR, CDR2 FQNEAQ (reference sequence). Trimming cost V 4 bases and J 7 bases, with 2 bases left between them. CDR3 length: 10 amino acids. The CDR3: CASSSNEQFF. CDR3 sequence (DNA): TGTGCCAGCAGCTCGAATGAGCAGTTCTTC.

This chain joins TRBV18 and TRBJ1-5; D unresolved. The CDR3 sequence is 16 residues long. CDR1 and CDR2 (germline): KGHSH, LQKENI. V lost 3 bases to trimming and J lost 0 bases, with 12 bases between them. CDR3 DNA sequence: TGTGCCAGCTCACCCATTCAGACACATAGCAATCAGCCCCAGCATTTT. It is translated as CASSPIQTHSNQPQHF.

The J gene is TRBJ1-1, the V gene TRBV30, with a possible D match to TRBD1 (6 bases). Germline values: CDR1 GTSNPN, CDR2 SVGIG (reference sequence). Trimming removed 3 bases at V and 11 bases at J, with 28 bases between. The CDR3 length is 16 residues. CDR3 sequence reads: CAWRKTGTSRSLGAFF. DNA for the CDR3: TGTGCCTGGAGGAAAACGGGGACAAGCCGGTCCTTAGGGGCTTTCTTT.

The chain couples TRBV4-1 to TRBJ1-3; no clear D gene. This CDR3 region has 14 residues. The V end was cut by 2 bases, the J end by 4 bases, with 9 bases between. Germline assignment: CDR1 MGHRA and CDR2 YSYEKL. The CDR3 spells CASSQKGGGNTIYF. The CDR3 DNA follows: TGCGCCAGCAGCCAAAAAGGAGGAGGAAACACCATATATTTT.

The gene calls are TRBV9 and TRBJ2-2; maybe TRBD2 (6 bases). Trimming cost V 3 bases and J 0 bases, with 9 bases left between them. Germline V gene data show CDR1 as SGDLS and CDR2 as YYNGEE. The CDR3 loop spans 15 amino acids. CDR3 region: CASSDGTSNTGELFF. The CDR3, as DNA: TGTGCCAGCAGCGACGGGACTTCGAACACCGGGGAGCTGTTTTTT.

The CDR3: CASSPAVLTGTGEKLFF. In DNA form, the CDR3 reads TGTGCCAGCTCACCCGCGGTATTAACAGGGACAGGGGAAAAACTGTTTTTT. J is TRBJ1-4 and V is TRBV18, with 9 bases fitting TRBD1. Germline-derived CDR1 and CDR2 are KGHSH and LQKENI. This CDR3 has 17 amino acids. V lost 3 bases to trimming and J lost 8 bases; unmatched junction nucleotides: 13.

The V call is TRBV5-6, the J call TRBJ2-7, with 8 bases that match TRBD1. The CDR3 is made up of 16 amino acids. From germline, CDR1 is SGHDT and CDR2 YYEEEE. The J segment lost 3 bases and the V segment lost 0 bases, leaving 8 bases of the junction unmatched. The CDR3 is CASSLGYGQGYYEQYF. The CDR3, as DNA: TGTGCCAGCAGCTTGGGGTACGGACAGGGATACTACGAGCAGTACTTC.

The chain uses TRBV25-1 and TRBJ1-2; D is possibly TRBD1 (5 bases). Per germline, CDR1 MGHDK and CDR2 SYGVNS. CDR3 size: 15 residues. V shed 1 base and J shed 4 bases, with 13 bases lying between them. In nucleotides, the CDR3 is TGTGCCAGCAGTGAATTCGGGCAGGGTGGCTATGGCTACACCTTC. Encoded protein: CASSEFGQGGYGYTF.

The genes are TRBV7-9 and TRBJ2-7; 7 nucleotides match TRBD2. This CDR3 comprises 12 residues. Unmatched junction bases numbered 3, after V lost 6 bases and J lost 4 bases. Per the germline V gene, CDR1 is SEHNR and CDR2 is FQNEAQ (reference sequence). The CDR3 DNA is TGTGCCAGCAGTCAAGCGGGGTACGAGCAGTACTTC. It encodes CASSQAGYEQYF. The complete variable domain, with remaining parts taken from reference TRBV7-9 and TRBJ2-7, reads DTGVSQNPRHKITKRGQNVTFRCDPISEHNRLYWYRQTLGQGPEFLTYFQNEAQLEKSRLLSDRFSAERPKGSFSTLEIQRTEQGDSAMYLCASSQAGYEQYFGPGTRLTVT.

The chain joins TRBV11-2 to TRBJ1-5; D not resolved. From germline, CDR1 is SGHAT and CDR2 FQNNGV. V was shortened by 0 bases and J by 7 bases, with 7 bases between the two germline ends. The CDR3 extends over 13 amino acids. CDR3 coding DNA: TGTGCCAGCAGCTTAGATCGTCGGCAGCCCCAGCATTTT. Encoded protein: CASSLDRRQPQHF.

V is TRBV19 and J is TRBJ2-5; D may be TRBD2 (6 bases). Trimming stripped 9 bases from V and 2 bases from J, with 10 bases between. CDR1 LNHDA and CDR2 SQIVND come from the germline V gene (reference sequence). CDR3 size: 12 residues. In DNA, the CDR3 is TGTGCCAGCGGGACTGGTCAAGAGACCCAGTACTTC. Its protein product is CASGTGQETQYF. Full variable domain (rest looked up from reference TRBV19 and TRBJ2-5): DGGITQSPKYLFRKEGQNVTLSCEQNLNHDAMYWYRQDPGQGLRLIYYSQIVNDFQKGDIAEGYSVSREKKESFPLTVTSAQKNPTAFYLCASGTGQETQYFGPGTRLLVL.

This rearrangement joins TRBV6-6 to TRBJ2-1; a weak D match, TRBD2 (5 bases). Germline V gene sequence: CDR1 MNHNY, CDR2 SVGAGI (reference sequence). This CDR3 spans 15 amino acids. Trimming stripped 2 bases from V and 7 bases from J, with 15 bases between. The CDR3 DNA sequence: TGTGCCAGCAGTTACGGCCGAAGGACGGGAAATGAGCAGTTCTTC. Encoded protein: CASSYGRRTGNEQFF.

The V and J genes are TRBV30 and TRBJ1-5; D not certain. The V end was cut by 0 bases, the J end by 3 bases, with 6 bases between. This CDR3 contains 13 residues. Germline CDR1 is GTSNPN and CDR2 is SVGIG (reference sequence). CDR3 loop: CAWSVNVNQPQHF. Here the CDR3 DNA reads TGTGCCTGGAGTGTTAATGTCAATCAGCCCCAGCATTTT.

The chain carries TRBV28 and TRBJ2-5, with unresolved D. The CDR3 covers 14 residues. Germline CDR1 is MDHEN and CDR2 is SYDVKM. V was shortened by 2 bases and J by 5 bases, with 12 bases between the two germline ends. The CDR3 DNA is TGTGCCAGCAGTTTAAAGTACGCCAGGGAGACCCAGTACTTC. Translation: CASSLKYARETQYF.

In regard to this clone: This CDR3 is also generated by other DNA sequences in the sample. This chain connects TRBV5-1 to TRBJ2-2; weak D call: TRBD2 (6 bases). Germline CDR1 SGHRS, CDR2 YFSETQ. There are 16 residues in the CDR3. Trimming shortened V by 1 base and J by 7 bases, and 17 bases separated the two germline ends. The CDR3 loop is CASSLLTGSTGGELFF. CDR3 sequence (DNA): TGCGCCAGCAGCTTGTTGACCGGGAGTACTGGCGGGGAGCTGTTTTTT.

This sequence joins TRBV10-3 and TRBJ2-5, with 11 bases aligning to TRBD2. Judging by the DNA end, TRBJ2-7 fits better; the J call may be wrong. The germline V gene encodes CDR1 ENHRY and CDR2 SYGVKD. There are 21 residues in the CDR3. CDR3 region: CAIKHHRDTIHTTSGTYEQYF. In DNA form, the CDR3 reads TGTGCCATCAAGCACCACCGAGATACAATTCATACGACTAGCGGGACTTACGAGCAGTACTTC.

The chain carries TRBV29-1 and TRBJ1-1; possibly TRBD1 for D (5 bases). Germline assignment: CDR1 SQVTM and CDR2 ANQGSEA. This CDR3 region has 14 residues. The ends were cut back, 4 bases at V and 1 base at J, with 13 bases in the middle. CDR3 region: CSVGGGAGNTEAFF. CDR3 bases: TGCAGCGTTGGGGGCGGCGCAGGGAACACTGAAGCTTTCTTT.

The chain is built from TRBV7-2 and TRBJ1-2; tentatively, D is TRBD1 (6 bases). Germline CDR1 reads SGHTA; CDR2 reads FQGNSA. Trimming pared 5 bases from V and 4 bases from J, leaving 20 bases between. CDR3 length: 16 amino acids. The CDR3 bases are TGTGCCAGCAGCCAGGGACCGGACAGAGACTTCTATGGCTACACCTTC. It codes for CASSQGPDRDFYGYTF.

The V and J genes are TRBV4-3 and TRBJ2-7; D ambiguous. The CDR3 is 13 residues long. CDR1 and CDR2 (germline): LGHNA, YSLEER. The V end lost 2 bases, the J end lost 5 bases, and 10 bases lay between the germline ends. CDR3 coding DNA: TGCGCCAGCAGCCAACTCGAGTCCGACGAGCAGTACTTC. Residues: CASSQLESDEQYF.

The genes are TRBV6-1 and TRBJ2-2, with 11 bases lining up with TRBD1. Germline V gene sequence: CDR1 MNHNS, CDR2 SASEGT. This CDR3 is 14 amino acids long. Germline trimming cut 7 bases from V and 6 bases from J; bases unmatched to any gene: 4. CDR3 DNA sequence: TGTGCCAGCACGGACAGGGGGCGCCCCGGGGAGCTGTTTTTT. Amino acid sequence: CASTDRGRPGELFF.

This clone was counted a single time. The chain uses TRBV15 and TRBJ2-2; 8 positions agree with TRBD1. This CDR3 contains 20 residues. V lost 0 bases and J lost 5; bases outside the gene matches: 17. Germline V CDR1 and CDR2: LNHNV, YYDKDF (reference sequence). CDR3 DNA sequence: TGTGCCACCAGCAGAGATTTGGGTACTTCGACAGGGGTCCCTACCGGGGAGCTGTTTTTT. Translated, it gives CATSRDLGTSTGVPTGELFF.

V and J are TRBV28 and TRBJ1-1; a possible D gene is TRBD1 (5 bases). There are 12 residues in the CDR3. CDR1 is MDHEN and CDR2 is SYDVKM in the germline V gene. Deletions cut 8 bases from V and 4 bases from J, with 11 bases between. CDR3 in DNA: TGTGCCAGCGGCGAAGGGGTCACTGAAGCTTTCTTT. It codes for CASGEGVTEAFF.

The chain recombines TRBV15 with TRBJ2-1; TRBD2 agrees at 8 bases. V shed 1 base and J 1 base; nucleotides not matched to a gene: 3. The germline gives CDR1 LNHNV, CDR2 YYDKDF (reference sequence). The CDR3 has 16 residues. The CDR3 protein is CATSRGAGVSYNEQFF. CDR3 nucleotide sequence: TGTGCCACCAGCAGAGGAGCGGGAGTGTCCTACAATGAGCAGTTCTTC.

This sequence joins TRBV18 and TRBJ1-5, with D perhaps matching TRBD1 (5 bases). The V end lost 2 bases, the J end lost 7 bases, and 6 bases lay between the germline ends. Germline lookup yields CDR1 KGHSH and CDR2 LQKENI. The CDR3 is 12 amino acids. The CDR3 region is CASSPKGQPQHF. CDR3 DNA: TGTGCCAGCTCACCAAAGGGGCAGCCCCAGCATTTT.